These 3 T cell receptor beta chains share one sample of origin, sequenced in a study of T-cell memory formation after mild COVID-19. TCRdb called the 5' RACE reads again in MiXCR, with one record for every CDR3 protein. The sample shows 450,000 to 650,000 distinct CDR3 sequences, about 22% of them seen only once. Material for sequencing was PBMCs or a T cell subset sorted from them (not recorded which). The origin of the receptors is an adult woman who had mild COVID-19 (a few samples of this study predate the infection). Cell type and time point are not known.

The gene calls are TRBV29-1 and TRBJ2-7; no reliable D call. CDR1 is SQVTM, CDR2 ANQGSEA, per germline. V lost 3 bases and J 6 bases, leaving 12 bases between the germline ends. The CDR3 length is 12 residues. CDR3 residues: CSVEGPSGEQYF. The CDR3 region has the DNA TGCAGCGTTGAGGGCCCTAGTGGCGAGCAGTACTTC.

This clonotype occurred a few times. This sequence joins TRBV11-2 and TRBJ2-7; a possible D gene is TRBD2 (5 bases). CDR1 and CDR2 from the germline V gene are SGHAT and FQNNGV. V lost 1 base, J lost 3 bases, and 10 bases lay in between. This CDR3 is 14 amino acids long. CDR3 region: CASSLGASNYEQYF. For the CDR3, the DNA is TGTGCCAGCAGCTTAGGGGCTAGCAACTACGAGCAGTACTTC.

The chain combines TRBV7-3 with TRBJ2-1; TRBD2 matches 7 bases. V was clipped by 2 bases and J by 9 bases; unmatched bases: 10. The CDR3 is made up of 15 amino acids. Germline lookup yields CDR1 SGHTA and CDR2 FQGTGA. The CDR3 protein is CASSLSRDYNGEQFF. CDR3 DNA sequence: TGTGCCAGCAGCTTATCGAGGGACTACAACGGTGAGCAGTTCTTC.